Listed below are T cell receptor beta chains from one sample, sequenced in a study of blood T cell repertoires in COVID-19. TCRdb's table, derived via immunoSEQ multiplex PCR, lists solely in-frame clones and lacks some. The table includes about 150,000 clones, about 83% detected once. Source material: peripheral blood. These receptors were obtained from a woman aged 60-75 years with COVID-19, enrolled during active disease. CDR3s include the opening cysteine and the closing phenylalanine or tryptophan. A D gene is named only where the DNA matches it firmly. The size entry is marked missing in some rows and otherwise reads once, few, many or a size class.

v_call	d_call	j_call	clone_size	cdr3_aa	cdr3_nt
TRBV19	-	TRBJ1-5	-	CATSQAMVPQHF	TGTGCCACCTCCCAGGCTATGGTGCCCCAGCATTTT
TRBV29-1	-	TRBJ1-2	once	CSVGQDENYGYTF	TGCAGCGTTGGACAGGACGAGAACTATGGCTACACCTTC
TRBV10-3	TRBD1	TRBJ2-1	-	CAISESRQGAYNEQFF	TGTGCCATCAGTGAGTCGAGGCAGGGGGCTTACAATGAGCAGTTCTTC
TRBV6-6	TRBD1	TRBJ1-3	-	CASRDRVDTIYF	TGTGCCAGCAGGGACAGGGTAGACACCATATATTTT
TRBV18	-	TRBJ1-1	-	CASSPKEKANTEAFF	TGTGCCAGCTCACCAAAGGAGAAGGCAAACACTGAAGCTTTCTTT
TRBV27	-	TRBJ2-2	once	CASSLETTMELFF	TGTGCCAGCAGTTTAGAAACTACCATGGAGCTGTTTTTT
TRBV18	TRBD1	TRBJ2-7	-	CASSPPDRLAYEQYF	TGTGCCAGCTCACCACCGGACAGGTTAGCCTACGAGCAGTACTTC
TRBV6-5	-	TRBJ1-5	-	CASTAGRQDQPQHF	TGTGCCAGCACCGCGGGCCGGCAAGATCAGCCCCAGCATTTT
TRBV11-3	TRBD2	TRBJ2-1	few	CASSLASSGTNEQFF	TGTGCCAGCAGCTTAGCGTCTAGCGGGACAAATGAGCAGTTCTTC
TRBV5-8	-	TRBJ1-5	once	CASSLFRANQPQHF	TGTGCCAGCAGCTTATTCAGGGCCAATCAGCCCCAGCATTTT
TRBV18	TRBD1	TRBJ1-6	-	CASSKDRENSPLHF	TGTGCCAGCTCAAAGGACAGGGAGAATTCACCCCTCCACTTT
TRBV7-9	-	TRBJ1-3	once	CASSPDRSSGNTIYF	TGTGCCAGCAGCCCCGACAGGAGCTCTGGAAACACCATATATTTT
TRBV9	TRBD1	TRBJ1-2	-	CASSTGQGAKGYTF	TGTGCCAGCAGCACCGGACAGGGGGCGAAGGGCTACACCTTC
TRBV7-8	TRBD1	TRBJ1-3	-	CASSLGTGGTGNTIYF	TGTGCCAGCAGCTTAGGGACAGGGGGTACTGGAAACACCATATATTTT
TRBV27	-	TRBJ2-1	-	CASSLWGGRGTGSYNEQFF	TGTGCCAGCAGTTTATGGGGGGGCCGCGGGACAGGCTCCTACAATGAGCAGTTCTTC
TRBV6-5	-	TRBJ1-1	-	CASSSRWDTEAFF	TGTGCCAGCAGTTCTAGGTGGGACACTGAAGCTTTCTTT
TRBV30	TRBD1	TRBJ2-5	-	CAWSVLGTAVRETQYF	TGTGCCTGGAGTGTACTGGGGACAGCCGTCCGGGAGACCCAGTACTTC
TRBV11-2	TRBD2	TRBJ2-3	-	CASSLVGLAGRTDTQYF	TGTGCCAGCAGCTTAGTGGGACTAGCGGGCCGCACAGATACGCAGTATTTT
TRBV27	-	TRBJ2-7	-	CASSLTGIYEQYF	TGTGCCAGCAGTTTAACAGGGATCTACGAGCAGTACTTC
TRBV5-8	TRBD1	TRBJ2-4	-	CASRPQGPNIQYF	TGTGCCAGCAGGCCACAGGGGCCAAACATTCAGTACTTC
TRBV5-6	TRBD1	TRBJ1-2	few	CASSLSSWDRVSGYTF	TGTGCCAGCAGCTTATCATCTTGGGACAGGGTGTCTGGCTACACCTTC
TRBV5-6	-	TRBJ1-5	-	CASSLIGASNQPQHF	TGTGCCAGCAGCTTGATAGGGGCTAGCAATCAGCCCCAGCATTTT
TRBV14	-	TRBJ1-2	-	CASSQRVGASGYTF	TGTGCCAGCAGCCAAAGGGTAGGGGCGAGCGGCTACACCTTC
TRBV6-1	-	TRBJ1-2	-	CASSEQGNYGYTF	TGTGCCAGCAGTGAACAGGGAAACTATGGCTACACCTTC
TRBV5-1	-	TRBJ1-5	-	CASSLDLGSQHF	TGCGCCAGCAGCTTGGATCTCGGTTCACAGCATTTT
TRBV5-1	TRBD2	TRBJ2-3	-	CASSGTSGITDTQYF	TGCGCCAGCAGCGGGACTAGCGGAATCACAGATACGCAGTATTTT
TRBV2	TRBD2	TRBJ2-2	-	CASSDGLAGVGTGELFF	TGTGCCAGCAGTGACGGGCTAGCGGGAGTAGGTACCGGGGAGCTGTTTTTT
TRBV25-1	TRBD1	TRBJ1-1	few	CASSDQTGKRSF	TGTGCCAGCAGTGATCAGACAGGGAAGCGTTCATTT
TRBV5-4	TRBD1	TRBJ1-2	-	CASSPSRGQGYGYTF	TGTGCCAGCAGCCCGAGTAGGGGGCAAGGCTATGGCTACACCTTC
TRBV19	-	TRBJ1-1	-	CASSIGDRVNTEAFF	TGTGCCAGTAGTATCGGGGATAGAGTGAACACTGAAGCTTTCTTT
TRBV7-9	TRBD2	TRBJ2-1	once	CASSRGVQGQWGYNEQFF	TGTGCCAGCAGCCGGGGGGTCCAGGGCCAGTGGGGTTACAATGAGCAGTTCTTC